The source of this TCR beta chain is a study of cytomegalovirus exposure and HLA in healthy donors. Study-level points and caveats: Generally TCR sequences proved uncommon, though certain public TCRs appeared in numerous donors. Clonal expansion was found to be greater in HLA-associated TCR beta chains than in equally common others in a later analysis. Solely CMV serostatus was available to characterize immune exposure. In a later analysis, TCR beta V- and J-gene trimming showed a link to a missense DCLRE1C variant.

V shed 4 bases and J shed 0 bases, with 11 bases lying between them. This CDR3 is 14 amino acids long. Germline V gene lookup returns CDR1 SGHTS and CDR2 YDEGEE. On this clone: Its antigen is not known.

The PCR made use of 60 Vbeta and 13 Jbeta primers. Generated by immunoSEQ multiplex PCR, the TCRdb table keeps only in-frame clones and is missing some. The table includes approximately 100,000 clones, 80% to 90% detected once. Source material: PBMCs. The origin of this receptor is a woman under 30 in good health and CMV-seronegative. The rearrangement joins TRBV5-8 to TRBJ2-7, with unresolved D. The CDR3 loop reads CASSVLASSYEQYF. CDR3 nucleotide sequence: TGTGCCAGCAGCGTGCTGGCAAGCTCCTACGAGCAGTACTTC.